This is a list of T cell receptor beta chains from one sample in a study of blood T cell repertoires in COVID-19. Some clones are missing from TCRdb's copy, which holds only in-frame ones; the method was immunoSEQ multiplex PCR. The data hold about 59,000 clones, with roughly 85% observed a single time. Sequenced sample: peripheral blood. These receptor sequences come from a man between 60 and 75 years old with acute or convalescent COVID-19. Both conserved end residues are part of each CDR3. A D gene is named only where the DNA matches it firmly. Not all rows give a size; the values are once, few, many and, for expanded clones, a class.

TRBV27	NA	TRBJ2-7	TRBD1	CASSSGQGYEQYF	TGTGCCAGCAGTTCGGGACAGGGTTACGAGCAGTACTTC
TRBV6-5	NA	TRBJ2-2	NA	CASRRGGASGGELFF	TGTGCCAGCAGAAGGGGGGGCGCGAGTGGCGGGGAGCTGTTTTTT
TRBV5-4	NA	TRBJ2-7	TRBD1	CASSYGTGTGTYEQYF	TGTGCCAGCAGCTATGGGACCGGGACAGGCACCTACGAGCAGTACTTC
TRBV29-1	once	TRBJ1-2	NA	CSVEGQGSSGYTF	TGCAGCGTTGAAGGGCAGGGGAGCTCTGGCTACACCTTC
TRBV30	once	TRBJ1-6	TRBD1	CAWSGAQGARSRSLHF	TGTGCCTGGAGTGGGGCACAGGGGGCAAGGTCCCGCTCCCTCCACTTT
TRBV11-2	NA	TRBJ2-7	NA	CASSLVTGGVYEQYF	TGTGCCAGCAGCTTAGTCACAGGGGGGGTCTACGAGCAGTACTTC
TRBV2	once	TRBJ2-7	NA	CASRLRDGGSYEQYF	TGTGCCAGCAGACTGCGGGATGGGGGGTCCTACGAGCAGTACTTC
TRBV27	NA	TRBJ1-6	NA	CASGYTGRYNSPLHF	TGTGCCAGCGGATATACAGGGCGTTATAATTCACCCCTCCACTTT
TRBV9	NA	TRBJ2-3	TRBD2	CASSEWGREDTDTQYF	TGTGCCAGCAGCGAGTGGGGGCGGGAGGACACAGATACGCAGTATTTT
TRBV5-5	few	TRBJ1-2	NA	CASSPDRPYGYTF	TGTGCCAGCAGCCCGGACAGACCCTATGGCTACACCTTC
TRBV7-9	NA	TRBJ1-1	NA	CASSLRAIEAFF	TGTGCCAGCAGCTTGAGGGCGATCGAAGCTTTCTTT
TRBV18	NA	TRBJ1-5	TRBD1	CASSKDRTGNQPQHF	TGTGCCAGCTCAAAGGACAGGACGGGGAATCAGCCCCAGCATTTT
TRBV6-5	few	TRBJ2-7	NA	CASSYEPLGAYEQYF	TGTGCCAGCAGTTACGAACCCCTAGGGGCCTACGAGCAGTACTTC
TRBV6-2/TRBV6-3	NA	TRBJ2-7	TRBD2	CASSYSAKNTRLAGDEQYF	TGTGCCAGCAGTTACTCTGCCAAAAACACGAGACTAGCGGGAGACGAGCAGTACTTC
TRBV10-1	once	TRBJ1-2	NA	CATSRGINYGYTF	TGCGCCACCAGTCGGGGTATTAACTATGGCTACACCTTC
TRBV11-2	few	TRBJ1-2	TRBD1	CASSSFQGAPGYTF	TGTGCCAGCAGCTCGTTTCAGGGGGCGCCTGGCTACACCTTC
TRBV27	once	TRBJ2-1	NA	CASSLWRANEQFF	TGTGCCAGCAGTTTATGGCGGGCTAATGAGCAGTTCTTC
TRBV3-1/TRBV3-2	NA	TRBJ1-1	NA	CASSPTQDRFLHTEAFF	TGTGCCAGCAGCCCAACCCAAGACAGGTTTCTTCACACTGAAGCTTTCTTT
TRBV5-8	NA	TRBJ2-3	NA	CASSPRNRAKDTQYF	TGTGCCAGCAGCCCTAGGAACAGGGCCAAAGATACGCAGTATTTT
TRBV9	NA	TRBJ2-1	TRBD2	CASSPTSGSSYNEQFF	TGTGCCAGCAGCCCTACTAGCGGGAGCTCCTACAATGAGCAGTTCTTC
TRBV7-2	NA	TRBJ1-2	NA	CASSLGGGRSYGYTF	TGTGCCAGCAGCTTAGGCGGGGGGCGAAGCTATGGCTACACCTTC
TRBV11-3	NA	TRBJ2-2	TRBD1	CASSGSQGAGGELFF	TGTGCCAGCAGCGGTAGCCAGGGGGCTGGTGGGGAGCTGTTTTTT
TRBV5-1	NA	TRBJ2-7	TRBD1	CASSLPVPGQGVSYEQYF	TGCGCCAGCAGCTTGCCCGTACCGGGACAGGGGGTCTCCTACGAGCAGTACTTC
TRBV6-5	NA	TRBJ2-2	TRBD1	CASKKGQGTGELFF	TGTGCCAGCAAGAAAGGACAGGGTACCGGGGAGCTGTTTTTT
TRBV24-1	NA	TRBJ2-5	TRBD1	CATSDSTGGGKQTQYF	TGTGCCACCAGTGACTCAACAGGGGGCGGTAAACAGACCCAGTACTTC
TRBV19	NA	TRBJ1-4	NA	CASRGERRPEKLFF	TGTGCCAGCCGGGGAGAACGGCGACCTGAAAAACTGTTTTTT
TRBV7-8	NA	TRBJ2-7	TRBD1	CASNDPGGHEQYF	TGTGCCAGCAATGACCCAGGGGGCCACGAGCAGTACTTC
TRBV28	NA	TRBJ1-5	NA	CASSLWGAGKDQPQHF	TGTGCCAGCAGTTTATGGGGTGCGGGCAAGGACCAGCCCCAGCATTTT
TRBV6-6	NA	TRBJ2-1	NA	CATQPSLALYNEQFF	TGTGCCACTCAACCGTCGCTAGCGCTTTACAATGAGCAGTTCTTC
TRBV5-4	few	TRBJ1-1	TRBD1	CASSLDYRGREAFF	TGTGCCAGCAGCTTGGACTACAGGGGCCGGGAAGCTTTCTTT
TRBV5-3	NA	TRBJ2-5	NA	CARSPWPGAETQYF	TGTGCCAGAAGCCCCTGGCCAGGGGCAGAGACCCAGTACTTC
TRBV29-1	NA	TRBJ2-7	TRBD1	CSVVAGGSYEQYF	TGCAGCGTTGTAGCAGGGGGCAGCTACGAGCAGTACTTC
TRBV5-1	NA	TRBJ1-1	TRBD1	CASSPTGQGVTEAFF	TGCGCCAGCAGCCCGACGGGACAGGGGGTCACTGAAGCTTTCTTT
TRBV10-3	few	TRBJ1-1	NA	CAISERGRDTEAFF	TGTGCCATCAGTGAGAGGGGCCGGGACACTGAAGCTTTCTTT
TRBV4-1	NA	TRBJ1-1	NA	CASSQDNSGRGYTEAFF	TGCGCCAGCAGCCAGGATAATTCAGGGAGGGGATACACTGAAGCTTTCTTT
TRBV30	NA	TRBJ1-2	TRBD1	CASPGTVAGYTF	TGTGCCTCCCCCGGGACAGTCGCGGGCTACACCTTC
TRBV10-2	NA	TRBJ2-1	TRBD2	CASSEGEGYNEQFF	TGCGCCAGCAGTGAGGGGGAGGGTTACAATGAGCAGTTCTTC
TRBV7-2	NA	TRBJ1-6	NA	CASSALGGAYNSPLHF	TGTGCCAGCAGCGCCTTGGGGGGGGCCTATAATTCACCCCTCCACTTT
TRBV11-2	NA	TRBJ2-5	NA	CASSGLRGQTQYF	TGTGCCAGCAGCGGCCTGCGGGGGCAAACCCAGTACTTC
TRBV27	NA	TRBJ2-7	TRBD2	CASSLPWTRMYEQYF	TGTGCCAGCAGTCTTCCCTGGACTAGAATGTACGAGCAGTACTTC
TRBV10-1	NA	TRBJ2-2	TRBD2	CASSTSGKGTGELFF	TGCGCCAGCAGCACTAGCGGGAAGGGCACCGGGGAGCTGTTTTTT
TRBV2	NA	TRBJ1-5	NA	CASTRFNQPQHF	TGTGCCAGCACCCGGTTCAATCAGCCCCAGCATTTT